These T cell receptor beta chains were read from a single sample in a study of T cells in Graves' hyperthyroidism and ophthalmopathy. TCRdb called the multiplex PCR reads again in MiXCR, with one record for every CDR3 protein. The table includes 490,000 or so distinct CDR3 sequences, approximately 48% detected once. The source material was peripheral blood or thyroid tissue (not recorded which). The receptors were gathered from an adult woman with Graves' disease, either hyperthyroidism or ophthalmopathy (not recorded which). The CDR3 runs from the conserved cysteine through the conserved F or W. D genes are given only for firm matches. The size entry is marked missing in some rows and otherwise reads once, few, many or a size class.

TRBV7-2	TRBJ2-2	NA	14	NA	TGTGCCAGCAGCCCCAGCAGGCACACCGGGGAGCTGTTTTTT	CASSPSRHTGELFF
TRBV6-6	TRBJ1-2	NA	16	many	TGTGCCAGCGACCTAGGAGGGCCAGGGAACCCCTATGGCTACACCTTC	CASDLGGPGNPYGYTF
TRBV7-9	TRBJ1-5	NA	15	NA	TGTGCCAGCAGCTCATATGGGGCGGACAATCAGCCCCAGCATTTT	CASSSYGADNQPQHF
TRBV9	TRBJ1-2	NA	14	few	TGTGCCAGCAGCGTAGACAGGGCTGACTATGGCTACACCTTC	CASSVDRADYGYTF
TRBV29-1	TRBJ2-2	NA	11	many	TGCAGCGCCTTGGGCACCGGGGAGCTGTTTTTT	CSALGTGELFF
TRBV27	TRBJ1-1	NA	14	few	TGTGCCAGCAGTTTTGAGGGGTTGAACACTGAAGCTTTCTTT	CASSFEGLNTEAFF
TRBV29-1	TRBJ1-2	NA	11	NA	TGCAGCGTCAAGACTAACTATGGCTACACCTTC	CSVKTNYGYTF
TRBV5-5	TRBJ2-7	TRBD2	16	once	TGTGCCAGCAGCTTGGAGGGAGGACTAGCGGGCTACGAGCAGTACTTC	CASSLEGGLAGYEQYF
TRBV7-2	TRBJ1-5	NA	13	NA	TGTGCCAGCAGCAAATCAATCGTAGAGACCCAGCATTTT	CASSKSIVETQHF
TRBV7-2	TRBJ1-2	TRBD1	15	few	TGTGCCAGCAGGACCGGGACAGGCGCAAACTATGGCTACACCTTC	CASRTGTGANYGYTF
TRBV14	TRBJ2-1	NA	13	once	TGTGCCAGCAGCCAGCACAAGATCAATGAGCAGTTCTTC	CASSQHKINEQFF
TRBV4-2	TRBJ2-5	NA	13	many	TGTGCCAGCAGCCTGCGCGCGAGAGAGACCCAGTACTTC	CASSLRARETQYF
TRBV20-1	TRBJ1-5	NA	15	NA	TGCAGTGCTAGACGACAGGACGGACCTAGGCAGCCCCAGCATTTT	CSARRQDGPRQPQHF
TRBV12-3/TRBV12-4	TRBJ1-1	NA	13	many	TGTGCCAGCAGTTTAGAGCCATCCACTGAAGCTTTCTTT	CASSLEPSTEAFF
TRBV2	TRBJ1-2	NA	14	many	TGTGCCAGCAGTGAATCGCGCCAGTCCTATGGCTACACCTTC	CASSESRQSYGYTF
TRBV7-9	TRBJ1-2	NA	15	NA	TGTGCCAGCAGCTTCGTGTGGGAACCCCCCTATGGCTACACCTTC	CASSFVWEPPYGYTF
TRBV29-1	TRBJ1-1	NA	12	NA	TGCAGCGTTGTATTGACGAACACTGAAGCTTTCTTT	CSVVLTNTEAFF
TRBV10-3	TRBJ2-5	TRBD2	15	NA	TGTGCCATCAGCCAAACTAGCGGGAGGGTGGAGACCCAGTACTTC	CAISQTSGRVETQYF
TRBV7-3	TRBJ2-7	TRBD1	16	few	TGTGCCAGCAGCCCATTCTCTGGACAGGGTCTCTCCGGGCAGTACTTC	CASSPFSGQGLSGQYF
TRBV29-1	TRBJ2-7	TRBD1	14	NA	TGCAGCGTTGAAGGGGGAGACAGGGCCTACGAGCAGTACTTC	CSVEGGDRAYEQYF
TRBV20-1	TRBJ1-2	TRBD1	13	many	TGCAGTGCAAATCGGGGACAGGGAGACGGCTACACCTTC	CSANRGQGDGYTF
TRBV7-9	TRBJ1-4	NA	14	few	TGTGCCAGCAGCCACCGGGATTCTCGTGAAAAACTGTTTTTT	CASSHRDSREKLFF
TRBV9	TRBJ1-2	NA	15	NA	TGTGCCAGCAGCCCCCACGGCGGAAAAGAGGCTGGCTACACCTTC	CASSPHGGKEAGYTF
TRBV2	TRBJ1-6	NA	14	NA	TGTGCCAGCAGTTATGGGACACAGGATTCACCCCTCCACTTT	CASSYGTQDSPLHF
TRBV7-9	TRBJ1-6	NA	16	NA	TGTGCCAGCAGTTACTTCGGGGCGGCAGGAGGTTCACCCCTCCACTTT	CASSYFGAAGGSPLHF
TRBV20-1	TRBJ1-2	NA	15	NA	TGCAGTGCTTATACCCAGGGACAATCTCGCTATGGCTACACCTTC	CSAYTQGQSRYGYTF
TRBV28	TRBJ2-6	TRBD1	16	NA	TGTGCCAGCAGTCCCGGGACAGTTTCTGGGGCCAACGTCCTGACTTTC	CASSPGTVSGANVLTF
TRBV5-1	TRBJ2-2	NA	16	NA	NA	CASSLWGGSRTGSCFF